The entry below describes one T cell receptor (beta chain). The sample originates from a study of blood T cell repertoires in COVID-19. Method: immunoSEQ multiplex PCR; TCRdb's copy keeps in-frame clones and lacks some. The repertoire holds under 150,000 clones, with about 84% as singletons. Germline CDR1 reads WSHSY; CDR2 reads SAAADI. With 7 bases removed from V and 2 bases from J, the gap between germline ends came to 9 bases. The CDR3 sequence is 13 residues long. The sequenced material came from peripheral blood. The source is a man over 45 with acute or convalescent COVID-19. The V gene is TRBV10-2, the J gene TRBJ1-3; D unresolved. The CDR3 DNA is TGCGCCAGCAACGGCGGGGCTGGAAACACCATATATTTT. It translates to CASNGGAGNTIYF.